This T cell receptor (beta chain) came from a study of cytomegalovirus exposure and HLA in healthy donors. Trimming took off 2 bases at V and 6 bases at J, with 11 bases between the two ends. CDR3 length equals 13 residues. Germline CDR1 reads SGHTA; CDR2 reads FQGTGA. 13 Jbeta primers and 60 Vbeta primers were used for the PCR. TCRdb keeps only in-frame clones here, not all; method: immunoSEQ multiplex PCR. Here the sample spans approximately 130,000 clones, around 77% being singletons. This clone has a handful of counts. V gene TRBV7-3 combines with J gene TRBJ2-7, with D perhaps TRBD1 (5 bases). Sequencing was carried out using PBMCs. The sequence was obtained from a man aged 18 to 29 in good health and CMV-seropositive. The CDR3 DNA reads TGTGCCAGCAGCTTACTTGACAGAAGCGAGCAGTACTTC. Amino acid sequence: CASSLLDRSEQYF.